This is a list of T cell receptor beta chains from one sample in a study of PD-L1 blockade in urothelial cancer. The table came from immunoSEQ multiplex PCR; TCRdb's copy has only in-frame clones and leaves some out. Of more than 40,000 clones listed, approximately 86% are singletons. The specimen comprised PBMCs, sampled around atezolizumab (anti-PD-L1) treatment. These receptor sequences come from a man between 60 and 70 years old with urothelial cancer. Both conserved end residues are part of each CDR3. A D gene is named only where the DNA matches it firmly. Clone size, where shown, is once, few, many, or a class for clones that have expanded.

CDR3	DNA	size	V	J	D
CASSLETDLNTEAFF	TGCGCCAGCAGCTTGGAGACGGACTTGAACACTGAAGCTTTCTTT	NA	TRBV5-1	TRBJ1-1	NA
CASSKEADRAPIFWEQYF	TGTGCCAGCAGCAAAGAGGCCGACAGGGCCCCGATTTTCTGGGAGCAGTACTTC	NA	TRBV21-1	TRBJ2-7	NA
CASNPNHGTGRFFEAFF	TGTGCCAGTAATCCCAATCACGGGACAGGGCGATTCTTTGAAGCTTTCTTT	NA	TRBV19	TRBJ1-1	TRBD1
CASSSSGTENTEAFF	TGTGCCAGCAGCTCTAGTGGGACAGAGAACACTGAAGCTTTCTTT	NA	TRBV7-3	TRBJ1-1	TRBD1
CASSPRAGGSSGNTIYF	TGTGCCAGCAGCCCCCGAGCCGGCGGGAGTTCTGGAAACACCATATATTTT	NA	TRBV4-2	TRBJ1-3	NA
CASRIRTAGANVLTF	TGTGCCAGCAGAATTAGGACAGCTGGGGCCAACGTCCTGACTTTC	NA	TRBV6-1	TRBJ2-6	NA
CASSLSIHQPQHF	TGTGCCAGCAGTTTATCCATTCATCAGCCCCAGCATTTT	NA	TRBV27	TRBJ1-5	NA
CASSYSGASGAYGQYF	TGTGCCAGCAGTTACTCGGGGGCTAGCGGGGCGTACGGGCAGTACTTC	NA	TRBV6-5	TRBJ2-7	TRBD2
CASSRAGGGFTDTQYF	TGTGCCAGTAGTCGCGCGGGGGGGGGTTTCACAGATACGCAGTATTTT	NA	TRBV19	TRBJ2-3	TRBD2
CASSQDRSGDYGYTF	TGTGCCAGCAGCCAAGATCGTTCGGGGGACTATGGCTACACCTTC	NA	TRBV14	TRBJ1-2	NA
CASSSNYGYTF	TGTGCCAGCAGTTCAAACTATGGCTACACCTTC	NA	TRBV28	TRBJ1-2	NA
CASSPHTSGRAGDTQYF	TGTGCCAGTAGCCCCCATACTAGCGGGAGGGCCGGGGATACGCAGTATTTT	NA	TRBV19	TRBJ2-3	TRBD2
CASSLVWREKGEQFF	TGTGCCAGCAGCTTAGTCTGGCGGGAGAAGGGTGAGCAGTTCTTC	NA	TRBV11-1	TRBJ2-1	TRBD2
CASSLGLRAGIYNEQFF	TGTGCCAGCAGCTTGGGCCTTAGGGCGGGCATCTACAATGAGCAGTTCTTC	NA	TRBV5-4	TRBJ2-1	NA
CASSRFGLSSYNEQFF	TGTGCCAGCAGCCGGTTTGGGCTCAGCTCCTACAATGAGCAGTTCTTC	NA	TRBV27	TRBJ2-1	NA
CASSPLDRGYGYTF	TGTGCCAGCAGCCCTTTGGACAGGGGCTATGGCTACACCTTC	few	TRBV9	TRBJ1-2	TRBD1
CASSGTGTGREKLFF	TGTGCCAGCAGCGGAACCGGGACAGGGCGGGAAAAACTGTTTTTT	NA	TRBV9	TRBJ1-4	TRBD1
CASSLDSYGYTF	TGCGCCAGCAGCTTGGACAGCTATGGCTACACCTTC	NA	TRBV5-1	TRBJ1-2	NA
CASSHPTNKGGAFNSPLHF	TGCGCCAGCAGCCACCCCACGAATAAAGGGGGCGCCTTTAATTCACCCCTCCACTTT	NA	TRBV4-1	TRBJ1-6	TRBD1
CASSRTGLNYGYTF	TGTGCCAGTAGCAGGACAGGGCTTAACTATGGCTACACCTTC	NA	TRBV19	TRBJ1-2	TRBD1
CASSIQGAGTGANVLTF	TGTGCCAGCTCAATTCAGGGGGCCGGAACTGGGGCCAACGTCCTGACTTTC	NA	TRBV18	TRBJ2-6	TRBD1
CASSGGGSNQPQHF	TGTGCCAGCAGTGGGGGGGGAAGCAATCAGCCCCAGCATTTT	NA	TRBV27	TRBJ1-5	NA
CASSGRTGGSEKLFF	TGTGCCAGCAGTGGGAGGACAGGGGGATCTGAAAAACTGTTTTTT	NA	TRBV2	TRBJ1-4	TRBD1
CASSQDQGLKPYNEQFF	TGCGCCAGCAGCCAAGATCAGGGACTTAAGCCGTACAATGAGCAGTTCTTC	NA	TRBV4-3	TRBJ2-1	NA
CASSLDRALYF	TGTGCCAGCAGCCTCGACAGGGCCCTGTACTTC	NA	TRBV2	TRBJ2-7	TRBD1
CASSRLSSGYEQYF	TGTGCCAGCAGTCGCTTATCTAGCGGCTACGAGCAGTACTTC	NA	TRBV27	TRBJ2-7	TRBD2
CARGGRASMVWCEQYF	TGTGCCAGGGGCGGCAGGGCGAGTATGGTATGGTGCGAGCAGTACTTC	once	TRBV21-1	TRBJ2-7	NA
CASTIAGGHETQYF	TGCGCCAGCACCATAGCGGGGGGGCATGAGACCCAGTACTTC	NA	TRBV5-1	TRBJ2-5	TRBD2
CASASLGGWTDTQYF	TGTGCCAGCGCGTCCCTGGGGGGATGGACAGATACGCAGTATTTT	NA	TRBV9	TRBJ2-3	NA
CAISEQGAGNTIYF	TGTGCCATCAGTGAGCAGGGGGCAGGAAACACCATATATTTT	NA	TRBV10-3	TRBJ1-3	TRBD1
CASSFLAEETQYF	TGTGCCAGCAGCTTCCTAGCGGAAGAGACCCAGTACTTC	NA	TRBV7-2	TRBJ2-5	TRBD2
CASSVGTGSNQPQHF	TGTGCCAGCAGCGTAGGTACAGGTAGCAATCAGCCCCAGCATTTT	few	TRBV9	TRBJ1-5	NA
CASSMGPLGSYEQYF	TGCGCCAGCAGCATGGGACCCCTAGGTTCCTACGAGCAGTACTTC	NA	TRBV5-1	TRBJ2-7	NA
CASSPKQLNTEAFF	TGTGCCAGCTCACCAAAGCAATTGAACACTGAAGCTTTCTTT	NA	TRBV18	TRBJ1-1	NA
CASSYGTGGPYGYTF	TGTGCCAGCAGTTACGGGACAGGGGGTCCCTATGGCTACACCTTC	NA	TRBV6-5	TRBJ1-2	TRBD1
CASSLAPGLAKDTQYF	TGTGCCAGCAGCTTAGCGCCGGGACTAGCGAAAGATACGCAGTATTTT	NA	TRBV11-3	TRBJ2-3	TRBD2
CSSLPSGSTPSTDTQYF	TGCAGCTCTCTACCCAGCGGGAGTACTCCTAGCACAGATACGCAGTATTTT	NA	TRBV29-1	TRBJ2-3	TRBD2
CASSLTYNYGYTF	TGTGCCAGCAGTTTGACATATAACTATGGCTACACCTTC	NA	TRBV27	TRBJ1-2	NA
CASSSYGTSGSSYNEQFF	TGTGCCAGCAGCTCATATGGGACTAGCGGGAGCTCCTACAATGAGCAGTTCTTC	NA	TRBV7-8	TRBJ2-1	TRBD2
CATSREGLGVVIQYF	TGTGCCACCAGCAGAGAAGGACTTGGGGTGGTTATTCAGTACTTC	NA	TRBV15	TRBJ2-4	NA
CASSRTGEGKLFF	TGTGCCAGTAGCCGGACAGGTGAGGGAAAACTGTTTTTT	NA	TRBV19	TRBJ1-4	TRBD1
CASSLGRDSSYEQYF	TGCGCCAGCAGCTTGGGCCGGGACAGCTCCTACGAGCAGTACTTC	NA	TRBV5-1	TRBJ2-7	TRBD1
CASSPLSGLFDEQYF	TGTGCCAGCAGTCCACTATCCGGTTTATTCGACGAGCAGTACTTC	once	TRBV6-5	TRBJ2-7	NA
CSALATQETQYF	TGCAGCGCGTTGGCAACACAAGAGACCCAGTACTTC	few	TRBV29-1	TRBJ2-5	NA
CASSGRTVKKNTGELFF	TGTGCCAGCAGCGGACGGACAGTGAAAAAGAACACCGGGGAGCTGTTTTTT	NA	TRBV7-9	TRBJ2-2	NA
CASGPEGYNEQFF	TGTGCCAGCGGGCCAGAGGGCTACAATGAGCAGTTCTTC	NA	TRBV6-5	TRBJ2-1	NA
CASRATTGQYSYEQYF	TGCGCCAGCAGGGCTACAACGGGACAGTACTCCTACGAGCAGTACTTC	NA	TRBV5-1	TRBJ2-7	TRBD1
CASSLTGRSLEQYF	TGTGCCAGCAGCCTGACAGGCCGATCGCTCGAGCAGTACTTC	NA	TRBV11-1	TRBJ2-7	NA
CSVEDRAGYQETQYF	TGCAGCGTTGAAGATCGAGCGGGATACCAAGAGACCCAGTACTTC	NA	TRBV29-1	TRBJ2-5	TRBD2
CASSSGQGPTGELFF	TGTGCCAGCAGCTCGGGACAGGGTCCCACCGGGGAGCTGTTTTTT	few	TRBV7-3	TRBJ2-2	TRBD1
CAWSPRLNTEAFF	TGTGCCTGGAGTCCGCGGCTGAACACTGAAGCTTTCTTT	NA	TRBV30	TRBJ1-1	NA
CASSFTSRGDTQYF	TGTGCCAGCAGTTTTACTAGTAGGGGGGATACGCAGTATTTT	NA	TRBV28	TRBJ2-3	NA
CASSQGLAGDNEQFF	TGTGCCAGCAGCCAGGGACTAGCGGGAGACAATGAGCAGTTCTTC	NA	TRBV7-9	TRBJ2-1	TRBD2